A selection of T cell receptor beta chains follows, all from one sample in a study of T-cell memory formation after mild COVID-19. One entry per CDR3 protein results from TCRdb running MiXCR on the 5' RACE reads. The sample records under 35,000 distinct CDR3 sequences, 15% to 20% being singletons. Material: PBMCs or a T cell subset sorted from them (not recorded which). Receptors originate from an adult who had mild COVID-19 (a few samples of this study predate the infection). Cell type and time point are not known. The CDR3 runs from the conserved cysteine through the conserved F or W. Each record gives: V gene, clone size, D gene, J gene, CDR3 DNA, CDR3 protein. The D gene is left open where the match is weak. Only part of the rows carry a size: once, few, many, or a class if the clone is expanded.

>TRBV20-1|many|.|TRBJ1-1
TGCAGTGCTAGAGTGCCCAGGGGGAACACTGAAGCTTTCTTT
CSARVPRGNTEAFF
>TRBV25-1|many|TRBD1|TRBJ2-7
TGTGCCAGCAGAAGGACAGGGGGAGATCACGAGCAGTACTTC
CASRRTGGDHEQYF
>TRBV27|.|.|TRBJ2-6
TGTGCCAGCAGTTTTTATAAGTCTGGGGCCAACGTCCTGACTTTC
CASSFYKSGANVLTF
>TRBV24-1|.|.|TRBJ2-1
TGTGCCACCAGTGATGGGGACCGACCTCCCCTACAGTTCTTC
CATSDGDRPPLQFF
>TRBV12-3/TRBV12-4|many|.|TRBJ2-7
TGTGCCAGCAGTCACAGACAATTCTACGAGCAGTACTTC
CASSHRQFYEQYF
>TRBV5-1|many|.|TRBJ2-1
TGCGCCAGCAGCTTGGGGGAGACCCCCGAGCAGTTCTTC
CASSLGETPEQFF
>TRBV4-2|.|.|TRBJ2-1
TGTGCCAGCAGCCAAGAGGGTCGGGAAAACAATGAGCAGTTCTTC
CASSQEGRENNEQFF
>TRBV9|.|.|TRBJ1-1
TGTGCCAGCAGCGTAGTAAGTGCCAGGGAAGGATCCACTGAAGCTTTCTTT
CASSVVSAREGSTEAFF
>TRBV20-1|many|TRBD1|TRBJ1-4
TGCAGTGCTCGACAGGGGTACAATGAAAAACTGTTTTTT
CSARQGYNEKLFF
>TRBV7-2|many|.|TRBJ1-6
TGTGCCAGCAGCCTAACGACCAATTCACCCCTCCACTTT
CASSLTTNSPLHF
>TRBV19|.|TRBD1|TRBJ1-4
TGTGCCAGTAGTGTCTTCGGGACAGGAGATGAAAAACTGTTTTTT
CASSVFGTGDEKLFF
>TRBV12-3/TRBV12-4|many|.|TRBJ2-7
TGTGCCAGCAGTTTTGCCTCCCTCTCCTACGAGCAGTACTTC
CASSFASLSYEQYF
>TRBV12-3/TRBV12-4|many|.|TRBJ1-5
TGTGCCAGCAGTTTAGGACACAATCAGCCCCAGCATTTT
CASSLGHNQPQHF
>TRBV27|many|.|TRBJ1-4
TGTGCCAGCAAGTCTCACCCACGACGAGGGACACGGGATAATGAAAAACTGTTTTTT
CASKSHPRRGTRDNEKLFF
>TRBV12-3/TRBV12-4|.|.|TRBJ2-3
TGTGCCAGCAGTGACACCGGTTTTGTGTGGTATTTT
CASSDTGFVWYF
>TRBV12-3/TRBV12-4|many|.|TRBJ2-1
TGTGCCAGCACTCGGGGCTTTGAGCAGTTCTTC
CASTRGFEQFF
>TRBV25-1|many|TRBD1|TRBJ2-5
TGTGCCAGCAGTGGGGGACAGGGGTGGTATAGGGAGACCCAGTACTTC
CASSGGQGWYRETQYF
>TRBV29-1|few|TRBD2|TRBJ2-1
TGCAGCGTTGATAACAGCGCGGGAGTTAGTGAGCAGTTCTTC
CSVDNSAGVSEQFF
>TRBV15|many|TRBD1|TRBJ1-1
TGTGCCACCGAGGACCGGGACAGGTTTCGAAGTCACACTGAAGCTTTCTTT
CATEDRDRFRSHTEAFF
>TRBV2|many|TRBD2|TRBJ2-1
TGTGCCAGCACCCCCCTAAAGGGACTAACCTACAATGAGCAGTTCTTC
CASTPLKGLTYNEQFF
>TRBV7-9|many|.|TRBJ2-3
TGTGCCAGCAGCCGTAGCACAGATACGCAGTATTTT
CASSRSTDTQYF
>TRBV5-1|medium-sized|TRBD1|TRBJ2-1
TGCGCCAGCAGCTTGGAGGTTATAGGACAGGGGGCTAGGGAGCAGTTCTTC
CASSLEVIGQGAREQFF
>TRBV7-3|many|TRBD2|TRBJ2-1
TGTGCCAGCAGCTACTTCGGCGGGAGGGACGGTGAGCAGTTCTTC
CASSYFGGRDGEQFF
>TRBV5-1|.|.|TRBJ1-1
TGCGCCAGCAGCTTGAAACTGGACACTGAAGCTTTCTTT
CASSLKLDTEAFF
>TRBV5-8|many|TRBD2|TRBJ2-2
TGTGCCAGCAGCTTTCTAGCGGGGCCCGCGAACACCGGGGAGCTGTTTTTT
CASSFLAGPANTGELFF
>TRBV12-3/TRBV12-4|.|.|TRBJ1-2
TGTGCCAGCCAGTCAGTGACCCGTGGCTACACCTTC
CASQSVTRGYTF
>TRBV12-3/TRBV12-4|many|TRBD2|TRBJ2-1
TGTGCCAGCAGTCCCCATGCGGGGGGGAACTACAATGAGCAGTTCTTC
CASSPHAGGNYNEQFF
>TRBV7-9|many|.|TRBJ1-1
TGTGCCAGCAGCCCAAAAAACGTGGGGACTGAAGCTTTCTTT
CASSPKNVGTEAFF
>TRBV5-5|many|TRBD2|TRBJ2-5
TGTGCCAGCAGCTGGGAGGGCCTAGCGGGAGAGACCCAGTACTTC
CASSWEGLAGETQYF
>TRBV5-1|.|TRBD1|TRBJ2-2
TGCGCCAGCAGCCCCTGGGACAGCCCAGAAGCCGGGGAGCTGTTTTTT
CASSPWDSPEAGELFF
>TRBV7-8|many|TRBD2|TRBJ2-1
TGTGCCAGCAGACCCCTTAGCGGGAGGGGGTACAATGAGCAGTTCTTC
CASRPLSGRGYNEQFF
>TRBV10-3|many|.|TRBJ2-1
TGTGCCATCGGGATAGCGTTTAGCTCCTACAATGAGCAGTTCTTC
CAIGIAFSSYNEQFF
>TRBV29-1|.|.|TRBJ1-2
TGCAGCTTTTGGACACTTAAGAACTATGGCTACACCTTC
CSFWTLKNYGYTF
>TRBV29-1|few|.|TRBJ2-7
TGCAGCGTTGAAGAAGCGACAGGCTTTTCCTACGAGCAGTACTTC
CSVEEATGFSYEQYF
>TRBV6-5|many|.|TRBJ2-2
TGTGCCAGCAGTCCGCCGACTAGGCCCACCGGGGAGCTGTTTTTT
CASSPPTRPTGELFF
>TRBV24-1|.|.|TRBJ1-5
TGTGCCACCAGTGCGGGAGGTCAGGGCAATCAGCCCCAGCATTTT
CATSAGGQGNQPQHF
>TRBV7-9|.|TRBD1|TRBJ1-2
TGTGCCAGCAGGAGTAACTCCGGGACAGTGAACTATGGCTACACCTTC
CASRSNSGTVNYGYTF
>TRBV29-1|.|.|TRBJ1-1
TGCAGCGTTGAGGAAAACACTGAAGCTTTCTTT
CSVEENTEAFF
>TRBV7-6|few|TRBD1|TRBJ2-4
TGTGCCAGCAGCTCAGGACAGGGGATAGCCAAAAACATTCAGTACTTC
CASSSGQGIAKNIQYF
>TRBV5-5|.|.|TRBJ2-7
TGTGCCAGCAGCTTGGAGGGGCCCTACGAGCAGTACTTC
CASSLEGPYEQYF
>TRBV7-2|many|TRBD2|TRBJ2-3
TGTGCCAGCAGCGCATCCGGGACTAGTCCTGTTGCAGATACGCAGTATTTT
CASSASGTSPVADTQYF
>TRBV4-2|few|TRBD2|TRBJ2-3
TGTGCCAGCAGCCCATTAGCGGGGGGGCCTCGGGATACGCAGTATTTT
CASSPLAGGPRDTQYF
>TRBV5-1|.|.|TRBJ2-3
TGCGCCAGCAGCTTGCACGGGAGCGCAGATACGCAGTATTTT
CASSLHGSADTQYF
>TRBV24-1|.|.|TRBJ2-5
TGTGCCACCAGTGATTCCCCGAAGGAGACCCAGTACTTC
CATSDSPKETQYF
>TRBV5-5|many|.|TRBJ2-1
TGTGCCAGTCTCGGGGACAACTCCTACAATGAGCAGTTCTTC
CASLGDNSYNEQFF
>TRBV12-3/TRBV12-4|many|TRBD1|TRBJ2-1
TGTGCCAGCAGTTTCGGGACAGGATACAATGAGCAGTTCTTC
CASSFGTGYNEQFF
>TRBV5-1|.|TRBD1|TRBJ2-2
TGCGCCAGCAGCTCCGGGACAGGGGCTTTCACCGGGGAGCTGTTTTTT
CASSSGTGAFTGELFF
>TRBV7-9|many|.|TRBJ2-1
TGTGCCAGCAGCTCAAAGCAGGGCAATGAGCAGTTCTTC
CASSSKQGNEQFF
>TRBV5-5|many|TRBD2|TRBJ2-7
TGTGCCAGCAGCTTGGGATTAGGAAGTAGCGGGAGTACTAGGGGCTACGAGCAGTACTTC
CASSLGLGSSGSTRGYEQYF
>TRBV20-1|.|TRBD2|TRBJ2-1
TGCAGTGCCAGAAATGGACTAGCGGGAGCAGGTTACAATGAGCAGTTCTTC
CSARNGLAGAGYNEQFF
>TRBV15|many|.|TRBJ2-3
TGTGCCACCAGCAGGAGCACAGATACGCAGTATTTT
CATSRSTDTQYF
>TRBV7-2|once|.|TRBJ1-2
TGTGCCAGCAGCTCAAGACTTCCAGCCCAGATCTATGGCTACACCTTC
CASSSRLPAQIYGYTF
>TRBV7-6|many|.|TRBJ2-5
TGTGCCAGCAGCTCACGACGAGGAGAGACCCAGTACTTC
CASSSRRGETQYF
>TRBV7-3|many|TRBD2|TRBJ2-3
TGTGCCAGCAGCTTAACTAGCGGGGGGGTCGCAGATACGCAGTATTTT
CASSLTSGGVADTQYF
>TRBV5-6|few|.|TRBJ1-6
TGTGCCAGCAGCCTACGTGGAGGCGGGCCAAATTCACCCCTCCACTTT
CASSLRGGGPNSPLHF